This T cell receptor beta chain was recorded in a study of blood T cell repertoires in COVID-19. Study details: The study drew acute and convalescent COVID-19 samples from the United States, Italy and Spain. T cells, B-cell-depleted T cells, or PBMCs supplied cDNA or gDNA.

Trimming at V came to 7 bases and at J to 4 bases, leaving 11 bases not matched to a gene. This CDR3 contains 16 residues. Germline V gene lookup returns CDR1 SNHLY and CDR2 FYNNEI. Authors' methods: Estimation of nucleated cell counts was performed using reference gene primer amplification. Profiling relied on immunoSEQ multiplex PCR, and the TCRdb table lists in-frame clones only, not all of them. V and J calls and clone size are given by that table; D and trimming were obtained from the DNA. This table has some 270,000 clones, approximately 85% appearing once. This TCR was recovered from a woman in her 70s with acute or convalescent COVID-19. The chain carries TRBV2 and TRBJ1-4; TRBD1 aligns across 8 bases. Material: peripheral blood. The CDR3 nucleotides are TGTGCCAGCACCGGAGGGACAGGCCTTCTTAATGAAAAACTGTTTTTT. This encodes CASTGGTGLLNEKLFF.